This passage covers 7 T cell receptor beta chains from one sample sequenced in a study of T cell responses to AZD1222 COVID-19 vaccine. The method was immunoSEQ multiplex PCR; TCRdb's version includes in-frame clones alone and lacks a portion of them. The sample lists approximately 50,000 clones, around nine tenths seen once, with less than 9% in the top ten. This sample comprised peripheral blood, obtained 28 days after the second AZD1222 dose. These receptors originate from an adult who received the AZD1222 COVID-19 vaccine.

In its sample, this clone was seen a few times. V and J are TRBV5-5 and TRBJ1-4, with 8 bases aligning to TRBD1. The V gene's germline CDR1 is SGHKS and CDR2 YYEKEE (reference sequence). V shed 4 bases, J shed 0 bases, and the junction held 11 bases outside the gene matches. There are 18 residues in the CDR3. The CDR3 loop reads CASSRNQGQDATNEKLFF. The DNA of the CDR3 is TGTGCCAGCAGCAGGAACCAGGGACAGGACGCAACTAATGAAAAACTGTTTTTT. The full variable domain, completed using reference TRBV5-5 and TRBJ1-4, is DAGVTQSPTHLIKTRGQQVTLRCSPISGHKSVSWYQQVLGQGPQFIFQYYEKEERGRGNFPDRFSARQFPNYSSELNVNALLLGDSALYLCASSRNQGQDATNEKLFFGSGTQLSVL.

The chain uses TRBV5-1 and TRBJ1-6, with 9 bases lining up with TRBD1. In germline, CDR1 is SGHRS, CDR2 YFSETQ. V lost 5 bases, J lost 5 bases, and 5 bases stayed unmatched. This CDR3 spans 15 amino acids. CDR3 DNA sequence: TGCGCCAGCAGACCCCGGACAGGGGATAATTCACCCCTCCACTTT. Translation gives CASRPRTGDNSPLHF.

The chain combines TRBV9 with TRBJ1-6; D is unresolved. Germline CDR1 and CDR2: SGDLS and YYNGEE. The CDR3 sequence is 13 residues long. The V gene lost 6 bases and the J gene lost 5 bases, with 9 bases spanning the gap. CDR3 sequence: CASTPEDNSPLHF. The CDR3 coding sequence is TGTGCCAGCACCCCAGAGGATAATTCACCCCTCCACTTT. Drawing the rest from reference TRBV9 and TRBJ1-6, the complete variable domain is DSGVTQTPKHLITATGQRVTLRCSPRSGDLSVYWYQQSLDQGLQFLIQYYNGEERAKGNILERFSAQQFPDLHSELNLSSLELGDSALYFCASTPEDNSPLHFGNGTRLTVT.

The rearrangement links TRBV5-6 to TRBJ2-4, with no clear D. This CDR3 region has 14 residues. Looked up from germline, CDR1 is SGHDT and CDR2 is YYEEEE. V shed 0 bases and J shed 6 bases, with 10 bases lying between them. The CDR3, as DNA: TGTGCCAGCAGCTTGGCAGGATCGAGAAACATTCAGTACTTC. Residues: CASSLAGSRNIQYF. Full variable domain (remainder filled in from reference TRBV5-6 and TRBJ2-4): DAGVTQSPTHLIKTRGQQVTLRCSPKSGHDTVSWYQQALGQGPQFIFQYYEEEERQRGNFPDRFSGHQFPNYSSELNVNALLLGDSALYLCASSLAGSRNIQYFGAGTRLSVL.

The chain is built from TRBV3-1 (or the pseudogene TRBV3-2) and TRBJ2-3; possibly TRBD1 or TRBD2 for D (5 bases each). The ends were cut back, 1 base at V and 4 bases at J, with 12 bases in the middle. Germline CDR1 reads LGHDT; CDR2 reads YNNKEL (reference sequence). This CDR3 is built from 15 residues. CDR3: CASSQGGVVPDTQYF. The CDR3 bases are TGTGCCAGCAGCCAAGGAGGGGTGGTCCCAGATACGCAGTATTTT.

This chain connects TRBV18 to TRBJ1-4, with 9 bases aligning to TRBD1. Germline-derived CDR1 and CDR2 are KGHSH and LQKENI. CDR3 length: 16 amino acids. V was clipped by 4 bases and J by 2 bases; unmatched bases: 5. The CDR3 is CASSRWTGATNEKLFF. The CDR3 nucleotides read TGTGCCAGCTCACGGTGGACAGGGGCGACTAATGAAAAACTGTTTTTT. The entire variable domain, with the rest obtained from reference TRBV18 and TRBJ1-4, is as follows: NAGVMQNPRHLVRRRGQEARLRCSPMKGHSHVYWYRQLPEEGLKFMVYLQKENIIDESGMPKERFSAEFPKEGPSILRIQQVVRGDSAAYFCASSRWTGATNEKLFFGSGTQLSVL.

The chain combines TRBV3-1 (or the pseudogene TRBV3-2) with TRBJ1-5; D perhaps matches TRBD1 (5 bases). Trimming pared 1 base from V and 6 bases from J, leaving 10 bases between. The CDR3 loop spans 14 amino acids. Germline lookup yields CDR1 LGHDT and CDR2 YNNKEL (reference sequence). CDR3 nucleotide sequence: TGTGCCAGCAGCCAAGTGGGGGAGGGTCAGCCCCAGCATTTT. Its translation is CASSQVGEGQPQHF.